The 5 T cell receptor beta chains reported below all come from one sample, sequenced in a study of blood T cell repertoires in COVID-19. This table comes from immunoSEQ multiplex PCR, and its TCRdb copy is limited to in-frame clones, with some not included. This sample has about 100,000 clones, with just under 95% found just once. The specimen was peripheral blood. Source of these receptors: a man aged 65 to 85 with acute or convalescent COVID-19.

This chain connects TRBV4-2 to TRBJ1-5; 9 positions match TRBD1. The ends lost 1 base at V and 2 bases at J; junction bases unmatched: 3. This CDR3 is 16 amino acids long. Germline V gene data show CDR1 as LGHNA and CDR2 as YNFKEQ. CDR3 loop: CASSQGDRVRNQPQHF. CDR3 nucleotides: TGTGCCAGCAGCCAAGGGGACAGGGTGCGCAATCAGCCCCAGCATTTT.

The CDR3 loop is CASSIQGNTEAFF. CDR3 in DNA: TGTGCCAGCAGCATCCAGGGGAACACTGAAGCTTTCTTT. The genes are TRBV7-2 and TRBJ1-1; D possibly corresponds to TRBD1 (5 bases). In germline, CDR1 is SGHTA, CDR2 FQGNSA. The CDR3 contains 13 residues. V was shortened by 5 bases and J by 1 base, with 8 bases between the two germline ends.

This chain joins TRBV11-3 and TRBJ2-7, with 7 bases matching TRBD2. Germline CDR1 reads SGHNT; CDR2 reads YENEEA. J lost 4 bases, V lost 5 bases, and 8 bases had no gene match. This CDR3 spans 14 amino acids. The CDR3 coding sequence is TGTGCCAGCAGCCCGGGACTACAAATTTACGAGCAGTACTTC. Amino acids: CASSPGLQIYEQYF. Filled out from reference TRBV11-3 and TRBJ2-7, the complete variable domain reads EAGVVQSPRYKIIEKKQPVAFWCNPISGHNTLYWYLQNLGQGPELLIRYENEEAVDDSQLPKDRFSAERLKGVDSTLKIQPAELGDSAVYLCASSPGLQIYEQYFGPGTRLTVT.

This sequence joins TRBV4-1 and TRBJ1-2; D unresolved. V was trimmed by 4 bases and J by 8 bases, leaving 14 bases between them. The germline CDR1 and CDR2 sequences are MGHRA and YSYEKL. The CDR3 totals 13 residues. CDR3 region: CASSPPWARGYTF. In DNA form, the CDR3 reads TGCGCCAGCAGCCCCCCGTGGGCACGGGGCTACACCTTC.

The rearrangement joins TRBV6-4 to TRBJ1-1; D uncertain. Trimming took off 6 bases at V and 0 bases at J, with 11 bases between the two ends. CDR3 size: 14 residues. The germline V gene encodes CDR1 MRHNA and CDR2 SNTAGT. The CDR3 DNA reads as TGTGCCAGCAGAATGGTTGCTATGAACACTGAAGCTTTCTTT. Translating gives CASRMVAMNTEAFF.